The clone carrying this TCR beta chain has more than one count but fewer than ten. What it recognizes is unknown. TCRdb fed the 5' RACE reads into MiXCR, producing one record per CDR3 protein. Of under 250,000 distinct CDR3 sequences in the sample, under 12% were seen once. The CDR3 spans 14 residues. CDR1 and CDR2 (germline): LGHDT, YNNKEL (reference sequence). Germline trimming cut 8 bases from V and 0 bases from J; bases unmatched to any gene: 1. The record originates from a study of CD8 T cells in ankylosing spondylitis. Study observations and caveats: Disease-linked clones proved CD8+ and comparatively uncommon in peripheral blood.

The genes are TRBV3-1 and TRBJ2-2; 9 bases fit TRBD1. The sequencing input was blood, either unsorted or a sorted T cell fraction (not recorded which). The source is a male donor with ankylosing spondylitis or in good health (not recorded which). CDR3 nucleotides: TGTGCCAGCGGGACAGGGCCGAACACCGGGGAGCTGTTTTTT. This gives the protein CASGTGPNTGELFF.